This T cell receptor beta chain was captured by sequencing in a study of CD8+CD57+ T cells in acquired aplastic anemia. Study background: Sorted CD4+ and CD8+ cells gave an average of roughly 3.2 ug of DNA. Whole-study results and caveats: CD8+ Simpson's diversity showed no significant patient-control difference.

Germline V gene lookup returns CDR1 ENHRY and CDR2 SYGVKD. Trimming removed 2 bases from V and 6 bases from J; junction bases left unmatched: 2. The CDR3 is 13 amino acids. Genomic DNA, serving as template, underwent TCR beta VDJ and CDR3 profiling. TCRdb reanalysed the reads using MiXCR and keeps one entry per CDR3 protein. The table lists 160,000 or so distinct CDR3 sequences, about 45% of them singletons. Patients included in sequencing had previously demonstrated CD8+CD57+ cell expansion by flow cytometry. Severe acquired aplastic anemia was present in all patients. This clonotype was observed a handful of times. Its target is unknown.

The specimen was sorted CD4+, CD8+, or CD8+CD57+ T cells (not recorded which) from PBMCs. The receptor's source is a human donor with aplastic anemia. The chain joins TRBV10-3 to TRBJ2-7; 9 nucleotides agree with TRBD2. Here the CDR3 DNA reads TGTGCCATCAGTGAGCCGGGACTAGCCGAGCAGTACTTC. This encodes CAISEPGLAEQYF.